The clone carrying this T cell receptor (beta chain) showed up just a few times. This CDR3 is built from 13 residues. Germline assignment: CDR1 SGHNT and CDR2 YENEEA. The V gene lost 5 bases and the J gene lost 0 bases, with 8 bases spanning the gap. These data are taken from a study of T cell responses to AZD1222 COVID-19 vaccine. Background on the study: Pooled samples include second doses given at about 4 or 12 weeks.

Produced via immunoSEQ multiplex PCR; TCRdb's table is partial and in-frame only. The sample lists some 100,000 clones, over 75% occurring once. The genes are TRBV11-3 and TRBJ2-7, with D perhaps TRBD2 (6 bases). The TCR comes from an adult in good health. The sequenced sample was peripheral blood, obtained on day 0 of AZD1222 vaccination. CDR3 in DNA: TGTGCCAGCAGCCCCGGGAGCTCCTACGAGCAGTACTTC. Residues: CASSPGSSYEQYF.